Shown below are 16 T cell receptor beta chains from a single sample sequenced in a study of blood T cell repertoires in COVID-19. The method was immunoSEQ multiplex PCR; TCRdb's version includes in-frame clones alone and lacks a portion of them. The sample yields about 360,000 clones, 65% to 90% seen once. Sequencing input: peripheral blood. These receptors originate from a woman aged 55-70 years with COVID-19, enrolled during active disease.

J is TRBJ1-2 and V is TRBV7-9; 10 nucleotides align to TRBD1. The CDR3 extends over 14 amino acids. The ends lost 5 bases at V and 3 bases at J; junction bases unmatched: 3. CDR1 SEHNR and CDR2 FQNEAQ come from the germline V gene (reference sequence). The CDR3 coding sequence is TGTGCCAGCAGCCCGACAGGGGGCGACTATGGCTACACCTTC. It codes for CASSPTGGDYGYTF.

The chain's CDR3 is CATGTGGFEAFF. CDR3 bases: TGCGCCACCGGGACAGGGGGATTTGAAGCTTTCTTT. The rearrangement links TRBV10-2 to TRBJ1-1; 11 bases match TRBD1. The CDR3 is 12 residues long. CDR1 is WSHSY and CDR2 is SAAADI in the germline V gene. After removal of 10 bases from V and 7 bases from J, the junction contained 5 bases not matched to a gene.

This chain joins TRBV4-1 and TRBJ1-2; the D gene is possibly TRBD1 (5 bases). The CDR3 totals 18 residues. V was shortened by 5 bases and J by 8 bases, with 30 bases between the two germline ends. Germline CDR1 reads MGHRA; CDR2 reads YSYEKL. The CDR3 spells CASSRIPGTSARGDGYTF. For the CDR3, the DNA is TGCGCCAGCAGCAGAATTCCCGGGACCTCTGCCCGGGGGGACGGCTACACCTTC.

This clone was found once. Other DNA sequences from this sample encode an identical CDR3 as well. The chain has TRBV7-9 and TRBJ1-2; 10 bases map to TRBD1. With V trimmed by 4 bases and J by 4 bases, 3 bases remained unmatched. The V gene's germline CDR1 is SEHNR and CDR2 FQNEAQ (reference sequence). This CDR3 spans 14 amino acids. DNA of the CDR3: TGTGCCAGCAGCTCGACAGGGGGCTCCTATGGCTACACCTTC. This translates into CASSSTGGSYGYTF.

This chain connects TRBV30 to TRBJ2-1, with 9 bases fitting TRBD1. The CDR3 consists of 17 residues. J was trimmed by 4 bases and V by 4 bases; bases with no gene match: 14. Germline assignment: CDR1 GTSNPN and CDR2 SVGIG (reference sequence). The CDR3 region is CAWNSRSSGQGYNEQFF. The CDR3 DNA sequence: TGTGCCTGGAATTCACGGTCCTCGGGACAGGGATACAATGAGCAGTTCTTC.

Points on this clone: The same CDR3 arises from other DNA sequences in this sample as well. The chain links TRBV5-6 to TRBJ1-1; TRBD1 matches at 7 bases. CDR1 SGHDT and CDR2 YYEEEE come from the germline V gene. Trimming at V came to 0 bases and at J to 4 bases, leaving 6 bases not matched to a gene. The CDR3 loop spans 15 amino acids. In DNA form, the CDR3 reads TGTGCCAGCAGCTTGGATCGGCAGGGGGGCACTGAAGCTTTCTTT. Translation gives CASSLDRQGGTEAFF.

The sample holds a few counts of this clone. This chain uses TRBV4-1 with TRBJ1-6; D is unclear. The CDR3 spans 13 residues. Trimming took off 0 bases at V and 10 bases at J, with 7 bases between the two ends. The germline V gene encodes CDR1 MGHRA and CDR2 YSYEKL. CDR3 sequence (DNA): TGCGCCAGCAGCCAAGAGCGGGAATCACCCCTCCACTTT. Translated, it gives CASSQERESPLHF.

This clone is a singleton in its sample. This sequence joins TRBV7-2 and TRBJ2-1; TRBD1 might be the D (6 bases). Trimming removed 3 bases from V and 0 bases from J, with 18 bases in between. This CDR3 contains 18 residues. From germline, CDR1 is SGHTA and CDR2 FQGNSA. CDR3 residues: CASSFMVTDRPSYNEQFF. In DNA, the CDR3 is TGTGCCAGCAGCTTTATGGTCACTGACAGGCCCTCCTACAATGAGCAGTTCTTC.

The chain couples TRBV3-1 (or the pseudogene TRBV3-2) to TRBJ1-2; D gene ambiguous. V was shortened by 1 base and J by 5 bases, with 14 bases between the two germline ends. The germline V gene has CDR1 LGHDT and CDR2 YNNKEL (reference sequence). The CDR3 loop spans 15 amino acids. The CDR3 loop reads CASSQVHSVGYGYTF. The CDR3 DNA follows: TGTGCCAGCAGCCAAGTTCACAGTGTCGGATATGGCTACACCTTC.

The rearrangement uses TRBV7-3 and TRBJ2-5; 7 bases match TRBD1. V lost 4 bases, J lost 5 bases, and 10 bases stayed unmatched. This CDR3 has 15 amino acids. The germline V gene has CDR1 SGHTA and CDR2 FQGTGA. CDR3 loop: CASSSGQMVGETQYF. CDR3 DNA sequence: TGTGCCAGCAGCTCGGGACAGATGGTGGGGGAGACCCAGTACTTC. Full variable domain (outside the CDR3, taken from reference TRBV7-3 and TRBJ2-5): GAGVSQTPSNKVTEKGKYVELRCDPISGHTALYWYRQSLGQGPEFLIYFQGTGAADDSGLPNDRFFAVRPEGSVSTLKIQRTERGDSAVYLCASSSGQMVGETQYFGPGTRLLVL.

This sequence joins TRBV5-4 and TRBJ1-2; 10 bases fit TRBD1. Losses at the gene ends were 4 bases for V and 5 bases for J; bases not matched to a gene: 8. This CDR3 region has 15 residues. Germline CDR1 SGHNT, CDR2 YYREEE (reference sequence). CDR3 nucleotides: TGTGCCAGCAGCATAGGACAGGGGGACAGTTATGGCTACACCTTC. This codes for CASSIGQGDSYGYTF.

The gene calls are TRBV7-3 and TRBJ2-1, with 11 bases identical to TRBD2. V was pared by 5 bases and J by 5 bases, with 5 bases of the junction left unmatched. The germline V gene encodes CDR1 SGHTA and CDR2 FQGTGA. The CDR3 length is 15 residues. Here the CDR3 reads CASSRGTSGNNEQFF. DNA for the CDR3: TGTGCCAGCAGCCGCGGGACTAGCGGAAACAATGAGCAGTTCTTC.

This clone showed up just once. The genes are TRBV5-1 and TRBJ1-2; the match to TRBD1 covers 7 bases. In germline, CDR1 is SGHRS, CDR2 YFSETQ. V dropped 1 base and J dropped 1; count of bases not matched to a gene: 4. The CDR3 length is 15 residues. The CDR3 sequence: CASSLQGELNYGYTF. Here the CDR3 DNA reads TGCGCCAGCAGCTTGCAGGGGGAGCTTAACTATGGCTACACCTTC. Looking up the rest from reference TRBV5-1 and TRBJ1-2 gives the full variable domain: KAGVTQTPRYLIKTRGQQVTLSCSPISGHRSVSWYQQTPGQGLQFLFEYFSETQRNKGNFPGRFSGRQFSNSRSEMNVSTLELGDSALYLCASSLQGELNYGYTFGSGTRLTVV.

The CDR3 reads CASPGQGKTGDSPLHF. For the CDR3, the DNA is TGTGCCAGCCCCGGGCAGGGAAAAACGGGGGATTCACCCCTCCACTTT. The chain recombines TRBV2 with TRBJ1-6; D is possibly TRBD1 (5 bases). Germline-derived CDR1 and CDR2 are SNHLY and FYNNEI. V lost 8 bases and J lost 8, with 22 bases in between. The CDR3 has 16 amino acids.

J is TRBJ1-2 and V is TRBV29-1, with 7 nucleotides matching TRBD1. There are 11 residues in the CDR3. Germline V gene sequence: CDR1 SQVTM, CDR2 ANQGSEA. Trimming at V came to 6 bases and at J to 8 bases, leaving 6 bases not matched to a gene. The CDR3 region is CSVDTGDGYTF. The CDR3 DNA reads TGCAGCGTGGACACAGGGGACGGCTACACCTTC. Full variable domain (missing parts from reference TRBV29-1 and TRBJ1-2): SAVISQKPSRDICQRGTSLTIQCQVDSQVTMMFWYRQQPGQSLTLIATANQGSEATYESGFVIDKFPISRPNLTFSTLTVSNMSPEDSSIYLCSVDTGDGYTFGSGTRLTVV.

V usage is TRBV7-2 and J usage is TRBJ2-7; possibly TRBD1 for D (6 bases). The CDR3 spans 14 residues. From germline, CDR1 is SGHTA and CDR2 FQGNSA. V was trimmed by 1 base and J by 5 bases, leaving 12 bases between them. CDR3 bases: TGTGCCAGCAGCTTAGTGGGACAAGCGGACGAGCAGTACTTC. This sequence encodes CASSLVGQADEQYF. The full variable domain, rest sourced from reference TRBV7-2 and TRBJ2-7, is GAGVSQSPSNKVTEKGKDVELRCDPISGHTALYWYRQSLGQGLEFLIYFQGNSAPDKSGLPSDRFSAERTGGSVSTLTIQRTQQEDSAVYLCASSLVGQADEQYFGPGTRLTVT.